The text below deals with one T cell receptor beta chain. Its specificity is not known. The data originate from a study of spatial heterogeneity in lung cancer. In the study overall: Where available, sequencing covered follow-up PBMC samples, taken at a median of about two years after resection. Study results and limitations: The appearance of ubiquitous expanded tumor TCRs in blood was greater at resection than follow-up.

TCRdb processed the 5' RACE reads anew with MiXCR; each CDR3 protein has one entry. This table holds roughly 32,000 distinct CDR3 sequences, about 10% found once. This CDR3 spans 13 amino acids. The germline V gene has CDR1 SGHAT and CDR2 FQNNGV. Trimming took off 3 bases at V and 5 bases at J, with 8 bases between the two ends. Time point in this sample: blood at routine non-recurrence follow-up after resection. Whole RNA, which was extracted from tumor, nontumor lung tissue or frozen PBMC, was sequenced without any cell sorting. The sequencing used PBMCs, collected at follow-up. This clonotype originated in a female donor with early-stage non-small cell lung cancer. The chain uses TRBV11-2 and TRBJ1-5; weak D call: TRBD1 (5 bases). This chain's CDR3 is CASSFRQYQPQHF. In nucleotides, the CDR3 is TGTGCCAGCAGCTTCCGACAGTATCAGCCCCAGCATTTT.